Each of the 10 T cell receptor beta chains below was sequenced from the same sample in a study of CD8+ T cells in alopecia areata. Investigators isolated RNA and reverse transcribed it into cDNA to act as the sequencing template. TCRdb's table, derived via immunoSEQ multiplex PCR, lists solely in-frame clones and lacks some. The repertoire includes more than 150,000 clones, around 49% of them detected once, and over 9% sits in the top ten. The treatment denotes: oral pan-JAK inhibitor, 5-10 mg twice daily. The source material was CD8+ T cells sorted from blood, sampled around week 54, from a patient treated with tofacitinib. These receptor sequences come from a human donor with alopecia areata.

The chain recombines TRBV27 with TRBJ1-2, with D possibly being TRBD1 (6 bases). Trimming stripped 5 bases from V and 4 bases from J, with 20 bases between. Looked up from germline, CDR1 is MNHEY and CDR2 is SMNVEV (reference sequence). The CDR3 extends over 16 amino acids. The CDR3 DNA sequence: TGTGCCAGCAGTCCCGCAGGGGCATATCGAAGCTATGGCTACACCTTC. It is translated as CASSPAGAYRSYGYTF.

This clone was counted a single time. V is TRBV5-1 and J is TRBJ1-1, with unresolved D. Germline V CDR1 and CDR2: SGHRS, YFSETQ. The CDR3 has 11 residues. V lost 9 bases and J lost 5, with 11 bases in between. CDR3 region: CATRKGTEAFF. CDR3 bases: TGCGCCACCCGAAAAGGAACTGAAGCTTTCTTT.

V usage is TRBV18 and J usage is TRBJ2-7, with TRBD1 identical over 9 bases. Germline assignment: CDR1 KGHSH and CDR2 LQKENI. V was clipped by 1 base and J by 6 bases; unmatched bases: 7. This CDR3 contains 15 residues. The CDR3 DNA reads TGTGCCAGCTCACCACGGGACAGGGTAGGTCCCGAGCAGTACTTC. Protein sequence: CASSPRDRVGPEQYF.

The chain has TRBV6-5 and TRBJ1-1; D is ambiguous. This CDR3 is 14 amino acids long. Deletions cut 4 bases from V and 1 base from J, with 10 bases between. Germline CDR1 MNHEY, CDR2 SVGAGI. In DNA form, the CDR3 reads TGTGCCAGCAGTTCCAATGGCTGGAACACTGAAGCTTTCTTT. Its protein product is CASSSNGWNTEAFF.

This chain links TRBV5-6 with TRBJ2-7; 11 bases align to TRBD2. V gave up 0 bases and J gave up 0 bases; unmatched junction bases: 2. Germline-derived CDR1 and CDR2 are SGHDT and YYEEEE. The CDR3 consists of 16 residues. The CDR3 loop reads CASSLGLAGNSYEQYF. CDR3 in DNA: TGTGCCAGCAGCTTGGGACTAGCGGGGAACTCCTACGAGCAGTACTTC.

This clone has a single count. The chain links TRBV7-3 to TRBJ2-7; TRBD2 is a possible D gene (5 bases). The germline CDR1 and CDR2 sequences are SGHTA and FQGTGA. V lost 5 bases and J lost 5, with 19 bases in between. The CDR3 totals 15 residues. CDR3 coding DNA: TGTGCCAGCAGCCTAGTTGGGGAGTCTAACGACGAGCAGTACTTC. Translated, it gives CASSLVGESNDEQYF.

A few counts support this clone. The chain uses TRBV29-1 and TRBJ1-1; TRBD1 matches 7 bases. V lost 7 bases to trimming and J lost 5 bases; unmatched junction nucleotides: 10. This CDR3 region has 13 residues. Germline CDR1 SQVTM, CDR2 ANQGSEA. The CDR3 DNA is TGCAGCGCTGCCGACAGGGTCGGGACTGAAGCTTTCTTT. Its protein is CSAADRVGTEAFF.

This chain connects TRBV30 to TRBJ2-1, with D tentatively TRBD2 (7 bases). The CDR3 has 14 amino acids. The V end was cut by 0 bases, the J end by 10 bases, with 16 bases between. CDR1 GTSNPN and CDR2 SVGIG come from the germline V gene (reference sequence). For the CDR3, the DNA is TGTGCCTGGAGTGTGGAAGGGGGGGCATGGGAGCAGTTCTTC. Translating it yields CAWSVEGGAWEQFF.

The chain recombines TRBV11-2 with TRBJ2-5; the D is unclear. Trimming removed 5 bases at V and 0 bases at J, with 10 bases between. The germline CDR1 and CDR2 sequences are SGHAT and FQNNGV. The CDR3 loop spans 14 amino acids. The DNA of the CDR3 is TGTGCCAGCAGCCCCGTAGGGTACCAAGAGACCCAGTACTTC. It specifies CASSPVGYQETQYF.

The chain couples TRBV5-6 to TRBJ2-7; no definite D call. The germline CDR1 and CDR2 sequences are SGHDT and YYEEEE. CDR3 length: 14 amino acids. Deletions cut 2 bases from V and 7 bases from J, with 16 bases between. CDR3 protein: CASSLLRDPWEQYF. CDR3 in DNA: TGTGCCAGCAGCTTACTAAGGGATCCTTGGGAGCAGTACTTC.